This T cell receptor beta chain stems from a study of cytomegalovirus exposure and HLA in healthy donors. The PCR contained 60 Vbeta and 13 Jbeta primers. Clones were read by immunoSEQ multiplex PCR, and TCRdb kept only the in-frame ones, dropping some. This table has approximately 140,000 clones, roughly 78% appearing once. CDR1 MNHEY and CDR2 SMNVEV come from the germline V gene (reference sequence). This CDR3 is built from 14 residues. Between the trimmed V and J ends, which lost 4 bases and 2 bases, there was a span of 11 bases. With regard to this clone: The antigen is undetermined.

Study conclusions and caveats: Highest at DRB1 and lowest at HLA-C, TCR association rates differed among HLA loci in a later analysis. The authors later linked a missense DCLRE1C variant to TCR beta V- and J-gene trimming.

The chain employs TRBV27 and TRBJ1-1; TRBD1 might be the D (6 bases). Sequencing used PBMCs. The TCR sequence derives from a man aged 25 to 40 in good health and CMV-seronegative. CDR3 sequence (DNA): TGTGCCAGCAGTTCGTGGACAGATAACACTGAAGCTTTCTTT. This encodes CASSSWTDNTEAFF.